This TCR beta chain was sequenced during a study of post-analysis software for immune sequencing data. Study information: Relapsing-remitting, secondary progressive and progressive-relapsing forms made up the multiple sclerosis disease courses. Study-level points and caveats: For normalized Chao1 diversity, multiple sclerosis patients scored significantly lower than controls did. Five TRBV segments were significantly more frequent in patients than in controls. TRBV5-6, TRBV5-1 and TRBV20-1 were among these segments. Under the F measure, samples that were prepared in one batch clustered strongly together.

Sequencing libraries made from TCR beta cDNA carried unique molecular identifiers. A single record per CDR3 protein comes from TCRdb applying MiXCR to the PCR reads. The data show hundreds of thousands of distinct CDR3 sequences, approximately 60% seen once. This clonotype has only a few counts. Its antigen is still unknown. CDR3 length: 16 amino acids. Germline CDR1 is MDHEN and CDR2 is SYDVKM. V lost 1 base and J lost 4, with 13 bases in between. The sequence derives from a girl aged 2 to 9 with multiple sclerosis. The sample was blood. The chain links TRBV28 to TRBJ2-2, with D tentatively TRBD1 (6 bases). The CDR3 nucleotides are TGTGCCAGCAGTTTATACTCAGGGGCACTCACCGGGGAGCTGTTTTTT. Residues: CASSLYSGALTGELFF.